This T cell receptor beta chain was sequenced in a study of blood T cell repertoires in COVID-19. On the study more broadly: Italy, Spain and the United States were the sources of the convalescent and acute COVID-19 samples. Nucleic acid was either cDNA or gDNA, and it came from T cells, B-cell-depleted T cells, or PBMCs.

Sequenced by immunoSEQ multiplex PCR; TCRdb stores in-frame clones only, minus some. The sample shows about 150,000 clones, over 90% of them seen only once. This CDR3 comprises 14 residues. V was shortened by 0 bases and J by 7 bases, with 12 bases between the two germline ends. CDR1 MNHEY and CDR2 SVGEGT come from the germline V gene. The clonotype comes from a middle-aged man with acute or convalescent COVID-19. V is TRBV6-2 or TRBV6-3 and J is TRBJ1-1; D remains ambiguous. The material sequenced was peripheral blood. CDR3 in DNA: TGTGCCAGCAGTTACTCGACGGGTGTTGTTGAAGCTTTCTTT. Its translation: CASSYSTGVVEAFF.